The present entry profiles one T cell receptor (beta chain) with its context. Its specificity is not known. There are 19 residues in the CDR3. V lost 1 base, J lost 1 base, and 20 bases lay in between. Germline CDR1 and CDR2: SGHTA and FQGTGA. The sample comes from a study of T cell responses to AZD1222 COVID-19 vaccine. The table came from immunoSEQ multiplex PCR; TCRdb's copy has only in-frame clones and leaves some out. The sample includes over 110,000 clones, roughly 91% of them seen just once. Study observations and caveats: Just a handful of AZD1222 recipients were seropositive at baseline. Repertoires were obtained only post-peak T cell response. Clonal diversity may have been underestimated in mostly white British donors. Across the whole spike, CD4 TCRs peaked at regions 160-218 and 743-854.

Sequences were derived from peripheral blood, sampled on day 0 of AZD1222 vaccination. The chain has TRBV7-3 and TRBJ2-4; tentative D call: TRBD2 (6 bases). This clonotype originated in an adult in good health. The CDR3 sequence is CASSLNGLASPRAKNIQYF. The DNA for the CDR3 is TGTGCCAGCAGCTTAAATGGCCTAGCGTCTCCTAGGGCCAAAAACATTCAGTACTTC.